The clone carrying this T cell receptor beta chain is a singleton in its sample. No antigen is known for it. These data come from a study of memory CD4+ T cells and cytomegalovirus serostatus. Study at large: Donors were healthy Belgian adults, 9 or 10 CMV seropositive and under 30 seronegative. Findings and caveats of the study: The CMV-associated TCR signature appears largely within the CD4+ memory repertoire.

Profiled with immunoSEQ multiplex PCR; TCRdb holds only in-frame clones, not every one. Altogether around 62,000 clones are present, 76% being singletons, with the ten largest covering approximately 4.5%. Single viable CD3+CD4+CD8-CD45RO+ cells were sorted as the memory CD4+ T cells. Germline assignment: CDR1 MDHEN and CDR2 SYDVKM. Trimming cost V 2 bases and J 0 bases, with 13 bases left between them. The CDR3 sequence is 16 residues long. V is TRBV28 and J is TRBJ1-2; weak D call: TRBD1 (5 bases). The sequenced material came from memory CD4+ T cells from blood. The clonotype comes from an adult in good health and CMV-seropositive. CDR3 loop: CASSLSGAGANYGYTF. Here the CDR3 DNA reads TGTGCCAGCAGTTTAAGTGGGGCAGGAGCTAACTATGGCTACACCTTC.